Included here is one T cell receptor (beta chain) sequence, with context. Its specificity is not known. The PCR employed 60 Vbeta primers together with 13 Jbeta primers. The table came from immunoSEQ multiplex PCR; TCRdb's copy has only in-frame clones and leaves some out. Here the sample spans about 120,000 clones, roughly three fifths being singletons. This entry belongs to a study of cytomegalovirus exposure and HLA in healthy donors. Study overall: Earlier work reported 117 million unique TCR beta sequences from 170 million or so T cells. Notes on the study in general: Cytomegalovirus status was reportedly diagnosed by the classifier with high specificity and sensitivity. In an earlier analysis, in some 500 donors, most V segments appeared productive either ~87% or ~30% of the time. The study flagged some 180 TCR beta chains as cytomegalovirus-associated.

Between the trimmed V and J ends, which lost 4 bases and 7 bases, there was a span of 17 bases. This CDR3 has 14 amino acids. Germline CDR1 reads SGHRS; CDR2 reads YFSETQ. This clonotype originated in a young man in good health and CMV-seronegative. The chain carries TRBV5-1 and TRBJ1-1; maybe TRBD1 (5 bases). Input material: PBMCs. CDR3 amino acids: CASSPTDIRVEAFF. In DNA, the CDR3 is TGCGCCAGCAGCCCGACAGACATTAGGGTTGAAGCTTTCTTT. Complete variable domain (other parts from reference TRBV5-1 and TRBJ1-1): KAGVTQTPRYLIKTRGQQVTLSCSPISGHRSVSWYQQTPGQGLQFLFEYFSETQRNKGNFPGRFSGRQFSNSRSEMNVSTLELGDSALYLCASSPTDIRVEAFFGQGTRLTVV.